This TCR beta chain was retrieved from a study of Ad26.COV2.S vaccination and SARS-CoV-2 variants. About the research overall: The donor participated in the COV1001 trial, in its Ad26.COV2.S arm.

Whole-study results and caveats: The TCR breadth and depth analyses may have produced an underestimate of total T cell responses. Placebo recipients showed lower spike-specific TCR breadth than vaccinees.

Treatment of the sample: about 20 received Ad26.COV2.S at low or high dose, single or two shots; roughly 5 received placebo; per-sample allocation not given. Repertoires come from day 63 after the first vaccine or placebo injection. Vaccine was an Ad26 vector expressing Wuhan-strain SARS-CoV-2 spike. The germline V gene has CDR1 SGHTA and CDR2 FQGNSA. Trimming removed 5 bases at V and 7 bases at J, with 11 bases between. This CDR3 is 12 amino acids long. About this clone itself: Its specificity is not known.

Some clones are missing from TCRdb's copy, which holds only in-frame ones; the method was immunoSEQ multiplex PCR. The table has 350,000 to 450,000 clones, about 88% seen once. Here the sequenced sample was peripheral blood, taken in a trial of Ad26.COV2.S vaccine versus placebo. This sequence originates from a person between 18 and 65 years old who received the Ad26.COV2.S COVID-19 vaccine or a placebo. V and J are TRBV7-2 and TRBJ1-2; the D is unclear. The CDR3 spells CASSPKIGGYTF. The CDR3 nucleotides read TGTGCCAGCAGCCCGAAGATAGGTGGCTACACCTTC.